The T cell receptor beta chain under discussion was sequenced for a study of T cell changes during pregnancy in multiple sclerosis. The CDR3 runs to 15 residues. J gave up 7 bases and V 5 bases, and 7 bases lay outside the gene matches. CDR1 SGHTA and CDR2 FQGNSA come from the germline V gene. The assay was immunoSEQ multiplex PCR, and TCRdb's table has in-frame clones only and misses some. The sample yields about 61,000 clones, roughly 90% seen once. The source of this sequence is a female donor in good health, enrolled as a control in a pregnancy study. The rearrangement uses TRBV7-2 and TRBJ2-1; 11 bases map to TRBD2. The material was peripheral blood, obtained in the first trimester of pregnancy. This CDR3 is CASSQTASGRNEQFF. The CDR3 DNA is TGTGCCAGCAGCCAGACGGCTAGCGGGAGGAATGAGCAGTTCTTC.